This T cell receptor (beta chain) came from a study of T cell clones after liver transplantation. At the level of the study: Standard immunosuppression, with no induction, continued until 12-24 months after transplant. At least one year of complete immunosuppression withdrawal without enzymes over twice normal defined tolerance.

CDR1 SGHRS and CDR2 YFSETQ come from the germline V gene. The length of the CDR3 is 14 residues. V was cut by 5 bases and J by 8 bases, with 19 bases left in between. Concerning this clone: The antigen is not known.

The method was immunoSEQ multiplex PCR; TCRdb's version includes in-frame clones alone and lacks a portion of them. The table records fewer than 110,000 clones, roughly 80% of them present only once. Study observations and caveats: Rather than being deleted, graft donor-reactive T cells may have moved into the graft.

V and J are TRBV5-1 and TRBJ1-2; no definite D call. This material consisted of CD4+ T cells from blood, taken approximately 43 months after liver transplant. The sequence derives from a human patient who received a liver transplant. The graft donor may be the source of some T cells. The DNA for the CDR3 is TGCGCCAGCAGTCAAGCGGTCGGGTTCGGGGGCTACACCTTC. This sequence encodes CASSQAVGFGGYTF.